The clone carrying this T cell receptor (beta chain) was seen only a few times. From germline, CDR1 is SNHLY and CDR2 FYNNEI. V lost 7 bases and J lost 0, with 10 bases in between. The CDR3 runs to 14 residues. The TCR library was built from RNA with a 3' RACE protocol and unique molecular identifiers. Using its own MiXCR run on the 3' RACE reads, TCRdb lists one record per CDR3 protein. The data hold roughly 46,000 distinct CDR3 sequences, with 3.5% to 5% observed a single time. Treatment defined: PENTA 11 planned treatment interruption arm or continuous ART arm. This entry comes from a study of HIV-infected children after antiretroviral therapy interruption. The wider study: Interruption group median age approximately 10 years; continuous group about 8 years. Most children had recorded EBV and CMV exposure.

The sequence was obtained from a pool of human donors with HIV. Material: CD45RA+ CD4+ T cells from PBMCs, pooled from several time points, obtained from a donor given antiretroviral therapy, either interrupted or continuous. The subset denotes: naive CD4+ CD45RA+ CD45RO- T cells. V usage is TRBV2 and J usage is TRBJ2-1; D is unresolved. The DNA for the CDR3 is TGTGCCAGCACTAATACGAGCTCCTACAATGAGCAGTTCTTC. Protein: CASTNTSSYNEQFF.